The next 16 T cell receptor beta chains were all read from a single sample in a study of vaccination and CD4 T cells after COVID-19. Time point of the sample: late sampling 161 to 241 days after vaccination in a few convalescent patients. TCRdb itself ran the PCR reads through MiXCR, one entry per CDR3 protein. The sample holds 30,000 to 40,000 distinct CDR3 sequences; about 35% are singletons and the top ten take roughly 5.9%. The sample here was CD4+ T cells from blood, taken about 7 months after SARS-CoV-2 vaccination. These TCRs come from a human donor who had recovered from COVID-19.

The V gene is TRBV19, the J gene TRBJ1-1; 9 nucleotides line up with TRBD1. The junction had 5 bases not matched to a gene; V was cut back by 5 bases and J by 1 base. The CDR3 length is 15 residues. CDR1 and CDR2 from the germline V gene are LNHDA and SQIVND (reference sequence). The CDR3 region is CASSAQGAQNTEAFF. The CDR3 bases are TGTGCCAGTAGTGCACAGGGGGCGCAGAACACTGAAGCTTTCTTT.

This clonotype was seen a handful of times. V gene TRBV20-1 combines with J gene TRBJ1-5; possible D gene TRBD1, 6 bases. Germline V CDR1 and CDR2: DFQATT, SNEGSKA (reference sequence). Trimming shortened V by 5 bases and J by 5 bases, and 16 bases separated the two germline ends. The CDR3 is made up of 14 amino acids. CDR3 DNA sequence: TGCAGTGCTGGGACACTCCACCCTCATCAGCCCCAGCATTTT. Amino acid sequence: CSAGTLHPHQPQHF.

The gene calls are TRBV7-3 and TRBJ2-1; TRBD2 aligns across 9 bases. The CDR3 runs 14 residues. V lost 4 bases and J lost 7; bases outside the gene matches: 5. The germline V gene encodes CDR1 SGHTA and CDR2 FQGTGA. CDR3 sequence (DNA): TGTGCCAGCAGCTCGTTAGCGGGAGTAAATGAGCAGTTCTTC. It yields the protein CASSSLAGVNEQFF.

The V call is TRBV7-2, the J call TRBJ2-6, with unresolved D. Deletions cut 1 base from V and 2 bases from J, with 9 bases between. The CDR3 length is 16 residues. The germline gives CDR1 SGHTA, CDR2 FQGNSA. CDR3 amino acids: CASSLGFPPGANVLTF. The CDR3 DNA reads TGTGCCAGCAGCTTAGGATTCCCCCCTGGGGCCAACGTCCTGACTTTC. The variable domain in full, completed from reference TRBV7-2 and TRBJ2-6, reads GAGVSQSPSNKVTEKGKDVELRCDPISGHTALYWYRQSLGQGLEFLIYFQGNSAPDKSGLPSDRFSAERTGGSVSTLTIQRTQQEDSAVYLCASSLGFPPGANVLTFGAGSRLTVL.

CDR3: CSARQGNTEAFF. The CDR3 DNA reads TGCAGTGCTAGACAGGGAAACACTGAAGCTTTCTTT. The genes are TRBV20-1 and TRBJ1-1; the D gene is possibly TRBD1 (5 bases). The V gene lost 2 bases and the J gene lost 2 bases, with 6 bases spanning the gap. The CDR3 is 12 residues long. Per germline, CDR1 DFQATT and CDR2 SNEGSKA (reference sequence).

This clonotype was detected only a few times. One end of the junction is discordant with germline, which a read error may explain. The chain recombines TRBV11-2 with TRBJ1-6; D perhaps matches TRBD1 (5 bases). The CDR3 extends over 15 amino acids. CDR1 and CDR2 (germline): SGHAT, FQNNGV. CDR3 amino acids: CASSLEAGHNSPLHF. Written as DNA, the CDR3 is TGTGCCAGCAGCTTAGAGGCAGGGCATAATTCGCCCCTCCACTTT.

Only a few counts were recorded for this clonotype. This chain links TRBV19 with TRBJ2-5; D unclear. Germline V gene sequence: CDR1 LNHDA, CDR2 SQIVND (reference sequence). Trimming took off 3 bases at V and 3 bases at J, with 11 bases between the two ends. The CDR3 loop spans 14 amino acids. CDR3 nucleotides: TGTGCCAGTAGTATCTCCCGCAACGAAGAGACCCAGTACTTC. Amino acids: CASSISRNEETQYF.

The J gene is TRBJ2-1, the V gene TRBV7-8; D gene uncertain. The CDR3 spans 17 residues. CDR1 is SGHVS, CDR2 FQNEAQ, per germline. The V end lost 5 bases, the J end lost 9 bases, and 26 bases lay between the germline ends. CDR3 sequence (DNA): TGTGCCAGCAGCATACTAACCACCGACGGTGCTACGGTTGAGCAGTTCTTC. It yields the protein CASSILTTDGATVEQFF.

The chain couples TRBV27 to TRBJ1-5; no reliable D call. Germline CDR1 is MNHEY and CDR2 is SMNVEV (reference sequence). This CDR3 comprises 14 residues. Trimming pared 4 bases from V and 0 bases from J, leaving 7 bases between. The CDR3 is CASSSVYSNQPQHF. In DNA form, the CDR3 reads TGTGCCAGCAGTTCGGTTTATAGCAATCAGCCCCAGCATTTT.

There are a few counts of this clonotype. The J gene is TRBJ2-1, the V gene TRBV7-3; tentative D call: TRBD2 (5 bases). CDR1 and CDR2 from the germline V gene are SGHTA and FQGTGA. The CDR3 consists of 12 residues. Trimming took off 5 bases at V and 8 bases at J, with 10 bases between the two ends. This CDR3 is CASSPGLDEQFF. The CDR3 bases are TGTGCCAGCAGCCCAGGACTGGATGAGCAGTTCTTC.

This clonotype was observed a few times. The chain joins TRBV28 to TRBJ1-6; D might be TRBD1 (6 bases). Germline lookup yields CDR1 MDHEN and CDR2 SYDVKM. The CDR3 totals 12 residues. V gave up 8 bases and J gave up 5 bases, with 7 bases separating them. CDR3 residues: CASRDNNSPLHF. The CDR3 nucleotides read TGTGCCAGCCGGGACAATAATTCACCCCTCCACTTT.

The chain links TRBV20-1 to TRBJ1-4, with D perhaps TRBD1 (6 bases). Trimming shortened V by 5 bases and J by 8 bases, and 24 bases separated the two germline ends. This CDR3 is 16 amino acids long. Per the germline V gene, CDR1 is DFQATT and CDR2 is SNEGSKA (reference sequence). The CDR3 sequence is CSAYSFEQGPREKLFF. The CDR3 DNA reads TGCAGTGCTTACTCCTTTGAACAGGGCCCGCGAGAAAAACTGTTTTTT.

This sequence joins TRBV4-1 and TRBJ1-1; D gene ambiguous. The CDR3 covers 13 residues. Trimming cost V 4 bases and J 0 bases, with 6 bases left between them. Germline V gene lookup returns CDR1 MGHRA and CDR2 YSYEKL. This chain's CDR3 is CASSPSLNTEAFF. The CDR3 coding sequence is TGCGCCAGCAGCCCCTCACTGAACACTGAAGCTTTCTTT.

This clonotype was observed a few times. This chain joins TRBV19 and TRBJ2-5, with a tentative D call TRBD2 (5 bases). CDR1 is LNHDA and CDR2 is SQIVND in the germline V gene (reference sequence). This CDR3 region has 13 residues. Trimming removed 4 bases from V and 5 bases from J, with 11 bases in between. As DNA, the CDR3 is TGTGCCAGTAGTAAAACTAGTTCCGAGACCCAGTACTTC. Its protein is CASSKTSSETQYF.

This clonotype was counted a few times. The V and J genes are TRBV7-8 and TRBJ1-3, with D perhaps matching TRBD1 (6 bases). V dropped 5 bases and J dropped 2 bases, with 16 bases sitting between them. CDR3 size: 16 residues. Germline V gene lookup returns CDR1 SGHVS and CDR2 FQNEAQ. The CDR3 here is CASSLIQGAAGNTIYF. DNA of the CDR3: TGTGCCAGCAGCCTAATACAGGGAGCCGCTGGAAACACCATATATTTT.

The rearrangement links TRBV27 to TRBJ1-1; weak D call: TRBD1 (5 bases). From germline, CDR1 is MNHEY and CDR2 SMNVEV (reference sequence). CDR3 length: 13 residues. V lost 2 bases to trimming and J lost 7 bases, with 11 bases between them. This chain's CDR3 is CASSLNRGYEAFF. DNA for the CDR3: TGTGCCAGCAGTTTAAATAGGGGATATGAAGCTTTCTTT.